The entry below describes one TCR beta chain. Trimming left V 1 base short and J 8 bases short, with 15 bases between. The CDR3 length is 15 residues. CDR1 is MGHRA and CDR2 is YSYEKL in the germline V gene. This sample is part of a study of sequential checkpoint blockade in melanoma. Across the whole study: Randomization was 1:1 between first-line nivolumab→ipilimumab and ipilimumab→nivolumab.

TCRdb keeps only in-frame clones here, not all; method: immunoSEQ multiplex PCR. This repertoire shows around 30,000 clones, less than 90% found once; its top ten account for roughly 20%. Treatment here: randomized to nivolumab then ipilimumab (arm A) or the reverse (arm B). No patient had prior DNA-damaging chemotherapy. Sorted cells were live CD3+CD8+, lacking CD19 and CD56, from PBMCs. The chain carries TRBV4-1 and TRBJ2-1; D might be TRBD1 (6 bases). The sample consisted of CD8+ T cells sorted from blood (inferred from file names), taken from a patient given nivolumab and ipilimumab in sequence. The sequence was collected from a human donor with melanoma. The CDR3 nucleotides read TGCGCCAGCAGCCAAGTCAGAGGGGGAGAGGATGAGCAGTTCTTC. Its protein product is CASSQVRGGEDEQFF.